The 31 T cell receptor beta chains below come from one sample, sequenced in a study of T cell responses to AZD1222 COVID-19 vaccine. The method was immunoSEQ multiplex PCR; TCRdb's version includes in-frame clones alone and lacks a portion of them. The sample holds more than 100,000 clones; roughly 84% are singletons and the top ten take roughly 1.1%. This specimen consisted of peripheral blood, obtained on day 0 of AZD1222 vaccination. These TCRs come from an adult in good health.

The chain carries TRBV6-5 and TRBJ1-1; the D is unclear. There are 14 residues in the CDR3. V was cut by 8 bases and J by 0 bases, with 13 bases left in between. Germline-derived CDR1 and CDR2 are MNHEY and SVGAGI. CDR3 nucleotide sequence: TGTGCCAGCGGCCGAGTGATGCTGAACACTGAAGCTTTCTTT. This encodes CASGRVMLNTEAFF.

This clone was detected once. The rearrangement joins TRBV4-1 to TRBJ1-2; the match to TRBD1 covers 8 bases. CDR3 size: 16 residues. The junction had 12 bases not matched to a gene; V was cut back by 1 base and J by 8 bases. The germline V gene encodes CDR1 MGHRA and CDR2 YSYEKL. CDR3 nucleotides: TGCGCCAGCAGCCAAGTAGGTGGGGGCAGGGGGCTAGGCTACACCTTC. It encodes CASSQVGGGRGLGYTF.

This clone was recorded once. The chain is built from TRBV18 and TRBJ1-3, with D hard to call. V dropped 0 bases and J dropped 2 bases, with 8 bases sitting between them. The CDR3 runs 15 residues. Germline V gives CDR1 KGHSH, CDR2 LQKENI. DNA for the CDR3: TGTGCCAGCTCACCACCTCGGGTAGCTGGAAACACCATATATTTT. It translates to CASSPPRVAGNTIYF.

The chain uses TRBV10-2 and TRBJ2-7; TRBD2 is a possible D gene (5 bases). CDR1 is WSHSY and CDR2 is SAAADI in the germline V gene. V lost 4 bases and J lost 0, with 10 bases in between. This CDR3 comprises 14 residues. CDR3 loop: CASSVSGISYEQYF. DNA of the CDR3: TGCGCCAGCAGTGTATCCGGGATCTCCTACGAGCAGTACTTC.

The gene calls are TRBV10-3 and TRBJ2-7; D perhaps matches TRBD2 (5 bases). The CDR3 has 14 amino acids. Germline lookup yields CDR1 ENHRY and CDR2 SYGVKD. V lost 10 bases and J lost 5, with 21 bases in between. The CDR3 region has the DNA TGTGCCACGGATCGGGGAAAAGGTGGCAACGAGCAGTACTTC. The encoded protein is CATDRGKGGNEQYF.

The gene calls are TRBV11-3 and TRBJ2-1; TRBD2 matches at 9 bases. CDR1 and CDR2 (germline): SGHNT, YENEEA. J lost 8 bases, V lost 1 base, and 12 bases had no gene match. This CDR3 is built from 17 residues. CDR3 nucleotides: TGTGCCAGCAGCTTAGGGGTAGCGGGGGCCCGGGTTGATGAGCAGTTCTTC. This gives the protein CASSLGVAGARVDEQFF.

The CDR3 DNA is TGTGCCAGCACTAAACGACTTGAAAGCTCCTACGAGCAGTACTTC. It translates to CASTKRLESSYEQYF. V and J are TRBV2 and TRBJ2-7; D unclear. CDR1 is SNHLY and CDR2 is FYNNEI in the germline V gene. The CDR3 is 15 residues long. Trimming took 7 bases from V and 0 from J, leaving 16 bases between them.

The chain has TRBV6-5 and TRBJ1-6, with D perhaps matching TRBD1 (5 bases). Per the germline V gene, CDR1 is MNHEY and CDR2 is SVGAGI. This CDR3 comprises 16 residues. The V end was cut by 2 bases, the J end by 7 bases, with 15 bases between. The CDR3 nucleotides are TGTGCCAGCAGTTACGGGGGGTCGGTGGGAAATTCACCCCTCCACTTT. Its protein product is CASSYGGSVGNSPLHF.

V is TRBV19 and J is TRBJ2-1; a weak D match, TRBD1 (6 bases). This CDR3 contains 13 residues. V gave up 1 base and J gave up 10 bases, with 11 bases separating them. CDR1 is LNHDA, CDR2 SQIVND, per germline (reference sequence). The chain's CDR3 is CASSIASRGEQFF. In DNA, the CDR3 is TGTGCCAGTAGTATAGCGTCGAGGGGGGAGCAGTTCTTC.

The chain employs TRBV25-1 and TRBJ2-7; D is unclear. Germline assignment: CDR1 MGHDK and CDR2 SYGVNS. With 6 bases removed from V and 7 bases from J, the gap between germline ends came to 10 bases. The CDR3 contains 11 residues. As DNA, the CDR3 is TGTGCCAGCAGCCCCGGAATAGAGCAGTACTTC. Protein: CASSPGIEQYF.

The CDR3 is CASSFGTGDYEQYF. The CDR3 DNA follows: TGTGCCAGCAGCTTTGGGACAGGAGATTACGAGCAGTACTTC. V and J are TRBV7-2 and TRBJ2-7, with 8 bases matching TRBD1. Germline V CDR1 and CDR2: SGHTA, FQGNSA. The CDR3 loop spans 14 amino acids. The ends lost 3 bases at V and 4 bases at J; junction bases unmatched: 5. The full variable domain, rest sourced from reference TRBV7-2 and TRBJ2-7, is GAGVSQSPSNKVTEKGKDVELRCDPISGHTALYWYRQSLGQGLEFLIYFQGNSAPDKSGLPSDRFSAERTGGSVSTLTIQRTQQEDSAVYLCASSFGTGDYEQYFGPGTRLTVT.

The chain couples TRBV7-2 to TRBJ2-1; either TRBD1 or TRBD2 may supply D (5 bases each). Trimming removed 5 bases from V and 6 bases from J, with 17 bases in between. Germline CDR1 reads SGHTA; CDR2 reads FQGNSA. The CDR3 extends over 15 amino acids. The DNA of the CDR3 is TGTGCCAGCAGCCCAACGAGTGGGACCATCAATGAGCAGTTCTTC. Its translation: CASSPTSGTINEQFF. The entire variable domain, with the rest obtained from reference TRBV7-2 and TRBJ2-1, is as follows: GAGVSQSPSNKVTEKGKDVELRCDPISGHTALYWYRQSLGQGLEFLIYFQGNSAPDKSGLPSDRFSAERTGGSVSTLTIQRTQQEDSAVYLCASSPTSGTINEQFFGPGTRLTVL.

The V gene is TRBV10-3, the J gene TRBJ1-1; TRBD1 aligns across 8 bases. Trimming took 11 bases from V and 0 from J; bases not matched to a gene: 5. The germline gives CDR1 ENHRY, CDR2 SYGVKD. The CDR3 runs to 13 residues. CDR3 nucleotides: TGTGCCTCTCAGGGGGCGCTGAACACTGAAGCTTTCTTT. Its protein product is CASQGALNTEAFF.

The V and J genes are TRBV27 and TRBJ1-1, with D unresolved. Trimming left V 6 bases short and J 1 base short, with 6 bases between. Germline CDR1 reads MNHEY; CDR2 reads SMNVEV (reference sequence). There are 12 residues in the CDR3. The CDR3 loop reads CASRWGNTEAFF. CDR3 bases: TGTGCCAGCAGATGGGGGAACACTGAAGCTTTCTTT.

CDR3 DNA sequence: TGTGCCAGCAGTGAAGCGGGACCTCAGCATTTT. Its protein product is CASSEAGPQHF. The V and J genes are TRBV6-1 and TRBJ2-3; a possible D gene is TRBD1 (5 bases). With the DNA end fitting TRBJ1-5 better, the J assignment may be wrong. The CDR3 contains 11 residues. Germline V CDR1 and CDR2: MNHNS, SASEGT.

The chain uses TRBV4-1 and TRBJ1-2; D not certain. The V end was cut by 6 bases, the J end by 0 bases, with 8 bases between. Germline CDR1 MGHRA, CDR2 YSYEKL. This CDR3 contains 13 residues. CDR3 sequence (DNA): TGCGCCAGCAGTGAGCCGGCTAACTATGGCTACACCTTC. It specifies CASSEPANYGYTF.

The rearrangement links TRBV11-3 to TRBJ2-3; 15 bases match TRBD2. CDR1 SGHNT and CDR2 YENEEA come from the germline V gene. The CDR3 consists of 17 residues. V was clipped by 5 bases and J by 0 bases; unmatched bases: 3. CDR3: CASSPGTSGGSTDTQYF. CDR3 bases: TGTGCCAGCAGCCCAGGGACTAGCGGGGGGAGCACAGATACGCAGTATTTT.

The V gene is TRBV5-1, the J gene TRBJ2-7; possible D gene TRBD2, 5 bases. Germline values: CDR1 SGHRS, CDR2 YFSETQ. The CDR3 length is 14 residues. With 4 bases removed from V and 2 bases from J, the gap between germline ends came to 13 bases. Written as DNA, the CDR3 is TGCGCCAGCAGCGCCCGGACGACTACCTACGAGCAGTACTTC. Encoded protein: CASSARTTTYEQYF. Variable domain in full (rest from reference TRBV5-1 and TRBJ2-7): KAGVTQTPRYLIKTRGQQVTLSCSPISGHRSVSWYQQTPGQGLQFLFEYFSETQRNKGNFPGRFSGRQFSNSRSEMNVSTLELGDSALYLCASSARTTTYEQYFGPGTRLTVT.

CDR3 sequence: CASRLGDSMNTEAFF. CDR3 in DNA: TGTGCCAGCCGGCTTGGCGACAGCATGAACACTGAAGCTTTCTTT. V usage is TRBV6-5 and J usage is TRBJ1-1, with D perhaps matching TRBD1 (5 bases). The V end lost 8 bases, the J end lost 0 bases, and 16 bases lay between the germline ends. The CDR3 has 15 residues. Germline V CDR1 and CDR2: MNHEY, SVGAGI.

The J gene is TRBJ1-2, the V gene TRBV9; D unresolved. The CDR3 is 12 residues long. Germline V gene data show CDR1 as SGDLS and CDR2 as YYNGEE. V lost 2 bases to trimming and J lost 3 bases, with 5 bases between them. The CDR3, as DNA: TGTGCCAGCAGCGTTAGGGACTATGGCTACACCTTC. It translates to CASSVRDYGYTF.

The chain uses TRBV13 and TRBJ2-7, with a tentative D call TRBD2 (5 bases). The CDR3 is made up of 14 amino acids. Germline V CDR1 and CDR2: PRHDT, FYEKMQ (reference sequence). V was cut by 0 bases and J by 6 bases, with 12 bases left in between. The chain's CDR3 is CASSLGLSEGEQYF. DNA of the CDR3: TGTGCCAGCAGCTTAGGCCTTAGCGAGGGCGAGCAGTACTTC.

The rearrangement joins TRBV4-2 to TRBJ2-3; 7 bases fit TRBD2. Germline loops: CDR1 LGHNA, CDR2 YNFKEQ. J gave up 1 base and V 0 bases, and 10 bases lay outside the gene matches. The CDR3 has 18 residues. CDR3 sequence (DNA): TGTGCCAGCAGCCAAGATAGGGAGGGACTAAGAGGCACAGATACGCAGTATTTT. This encodes CASSQDREGLRGTDTQYF.

The V and J genes are TRBV18 and TRBJ1-1; no reliable D call. This CDR3 comprises 13 residues. V was cut by 3 bases and J by 2 bases, with 7 bases left in between. Germline V gene sequence: CDR1 KGHSH, CDR2 LQKENI. CDR3 DNA: TGTGCCAGCTCACCCATGGGAAACACTGAAGCTTTCTTT. Its protein product is CASSPMGNTEAFF.

J is TRBJ2-1 and V is TRBV27; D call uncertain. Per germline, CDR1 MNHEY and CDR2 SMNVEV (reference sequence). The CDR3 contains 14 residues. V dropped 5 bases and J dropped 2 bases, with 10 bases sitting between them. The CDR3 sequence: CASSRNSPYNEQFF. CDR3 DNA: TGTGCCAGCAGTCGAAACAGCCCCTACAATGAGCAGTTCTTC.

The rearrangement uses TRBV27 and TRBJ2-1, with a tentative D call TRBD2 (5 bases). This CDR3 is built from 14 residues. Germline V gene data show CDR1 as MNHEY and CDR2 as SMNVEV (reference sequence). The germline V and J ends were trimmed by 2 bases and 1 base, with 6 bases remaining between them. Here the CDR3 reads CASSLRGSYNEQFF. CDR3 DNA sequence: TGTGCCAGCAGTTTACGGGGTTCCTACAATGAGCAGTTCTTC.

V usage is TRBV19 and J usage is TRBJ1-3, with 10 bases lining up with TRBD1. The V segment lost 5 bases and the J segment 3 bases; nucleotides outside the gene matches: 13. The CDR3 is 18 amino acids. Germline V gives CDR1 LNHDA, CDR2 SQIVND (reference sequence). Here the CDR3 DNA reads TGTGCCAGTAGTCCGGGGACAGGGGCGCTAGTAGGTGGAAACACCATATATTTT. It specifies CASSPGTGALVGGNTIYF. Combining the CDR3 with reference TRBV19 and TRBJ1-3 gives the whole variable domain DGGITQSPKYLFRKEGQNVTLSCEQNLNHDAMYWYRQDPGQGLRLIYYSQIVNDFQKGDIAEGYSVSREKKESFPLTVTSAQKNPTAFYLCASSPGTGALVGGNTIYFGEGSWLTVV.

The V and J genes are TRBV19 and TRBJ1-6; 7 positions match TRBD1. Trimming removed 3 bases from V and 9 bases from J; junction bases left unmatched: 11. Germline CDR1 is LNHDA and CDR2 is SQIVND (reference sequence). The CDR3 sequence is 16 residues long. The CDR3 DNA is TGTGCCAGTAGTATCGGGGTGGTGACAGGGAGTTCACCCCTCCACTTT. This encodes CASSIGVVTGSSPLHF.

The genes are TRBV5-1 and TRBJ2-3; D remains unclear. Germline CDR1 reads SGHRS; CDR2 reads YFSETQ. V was pared by 6 bases and J by 3 bases, with 20 bases between. The CDR3 is made up of 16 amino acids. CDR3 bases: TGCGCCAGCATTTCTGGAGTCGTAGATCGTACAGATACGCAGTATTTT. This translates into CASISGVVDRTDTQYF. Drawing the rest from reference TRBV5-1 and TRBJ2-3, the complete variable domain is KAGVTQTPRYLIKTRGQQVTLSCSPISGHRSVSWYQQTPGQGLQFLFEYFSETQRNKGNFPGRFSGRQFSNSRSEMNVSTLELGDSALYLCASISGVVDRTDTQYFGPGTRLTVL.

The sample holds a few counts of this clone. The rearrangement uses TRBV4-2 and TRBJ2-7; tentatively, D is TRBD2 (6 bases). The CDR3 runs 16 residues. V dropped 0 bases and J dropped 0 bases, with 12 bases sitting between them. Germline V lookup: CDR1 LGHNA, CDR2 YNFKEQ. The CDR3 here is CASSQEEGQVSYEQYF. The CDR3 DNA is TGTGCCAGCAGCCAAGAGGAGGGGCAGGTCTCCTACGAGCAGTACTTC.

The genes are TRBV6-5 and TRBJ1-3; possible D gene TRBD1, 5 bases. The ends were cut back, 4 bases at V and 2 bases at J, with 9 bases in the middle. The CDR3 length is 14 residues. CDR1 MNHEY and CDR2 SVGAGI come from the germline V gene. The CDR3 region is CASSSGHPGNTIYF. In DNA, the CDR3 is TGTGCCAGCAGTTCCGGACACCCTGGAAACACCATATATTTT.

The chain employs TRBV3-1 (or the pseudogene TRBV3-2) and TRBJ2-3, with a weak D call TRBD1 (6 bases). V was clipped by 10 bases and J by 0 bases, with 14 bases between them. The CDR3 runs to 14 residues. Germline values: CDR1 LGHDT, CDR2 YNNKEL (reference sequence). The CDR3 DNA follows: TGTGCCACCTCGGGACAAACTAGCACAGATACGCAGTATTTT. Translating it yields CATSGQTSTDTQYF.